This TCR beta chain was documented in a study of regulatory T cells in long-lasting Graves disease. At the level of the study: Freshly diagnosed Graves' patients had used antithyroid drugs for under 3 months.

Deletions cut 5 bases from V and 4 bases from J, with 15 bases between. The CDR3 contains 14 residues. The V gene's germline CDR1 is SEHNR and CDR2 FQNEAQ (reference sequence). This clonotype was found many times. Relying on iRepertoire HTBI primers and Arm-PCR of CDR3 regions, the team built TCR beta libraries. Under the authors' procedure: Across all samples, roughly 62 TRBV segments and around 15 TRBJ segments were identified. One entry per CDR3 protein results from TCRdb running MiXCR on the multiplex PCR reads. TCRdb, not the authors, supplied the V and J calls. Among 400,000 to 450,000 distinct CDR3 sequences listed, 16% were seen once. Time point here: newly diagnosed GD, antithyroid drugs for less than 3 months. Making the TCR library involved RNA that had been extracted from PBMCs. Separately, the same data were catalogued under a study of T cells in Graves' hyperthyroidism and ophthalmopathy. That source adds: Diagnoses used clinical symptoms, serum thyroxine and TRAb, thyroid ultrasound and orbital computed tomography. The model made its ophthalmopathy prediction, and onset followed a median around 6.9 months later.

The clonotype originates from a woman in her thirties with Graves disease. The sequencing used peripheral blood mononuclear cells (PBMCs), collected at new diagnosis, from a patient treated with antithyroid drugs. The chain uses TRBV7-9 and TRBJ2-7, with D perhaps TRBD2 (6 bases). The CDR3 reads CASSPVGGGYEQYF. The DNA for the CDR3 is TGTGCCAGCAGCCCCGTCGGGGGTGGGTACGAGCAGTACTTC.